This T cell receptor (beta chain) was recovered during a study of blood T cell repertoires in COVID-19. Study background: Samples of COVID-19 (acute and convalescent) were obtained from the United States, Italy and Spain. PBMCs, B-cell-depleted T cells, or T cells provided the cDNA or gDNA that made up the material.

Per the authors' pipeline: Estimation of nucleated cell counts was performed using reference gene primer amplification. Produced via immunoSEQ multiplex PCR; TCRdb's table is partial and in-frame only. For V, J and clone size, that table is used; D and trimming come from the DNA. The table lists a few hundred thousand clones, approximately 89% of them singletons. This CDR3 spans 13 amino acids. After removal of 4 bases from V and 8 bases from J, the junction contained 5 bases not matched to a gene. The germline CDR1 and CDR2 sequences are DFQATT and SNEGSKA (reference sequence). Seattle enrolled patients during active infection and tracked them longitudinally.

The receptor's source is a woman between 25 and 40 years old with COVID-19, enrolled during active disease. The V call is TRBV20-1, the J call TRBJ1-4, with 9 bases aligning to TRBD1. Sequencing was carried out using peripheral blood. CDR3 bases: TGCAGTGCTACTGACAGGGGGTTGGAAAAACTGTTTTTT. Amino acid sequence: CSATDRGLEKLFF.